Listed below are T cell receptor beta chains from one sample, sequenced in a study of cytomegalovirus exposure and HLA in healthy donors. Sequencing was performed with immunoSEQ multiplex PCR; in TCRdb, only in-frame clones are kept and a portion is missing. The sample holds 250,000 or so clones, about nine tenths seen once. The specimen sequenced was PBMCs. The receptors here all came from a girl aged 2 to 9 in good health and CMV-seronegative. CDR3s include the opening cysteine and the closing phenylalanine or tryptophan. The order of the fields is D gene, J gene, V gene, clone size, CDR3 protein, CDR3 DNA. D genes are given only for firm matches. Clone size is stated in some rows and not others, as once, few, many or a class when expanded.

d_call: TRBD1; j_call: TRBJ1-1; v_call: TRBV7-6; clone_size: few; cdr3_aa: CASSKGQKAVEAFF; cdr3_nt: TGTGCCAGCAGCAAGGGACAGAAGGCAGTTGAAGCTTTCTTT
d_call: .; j_call: TRBJ2-5; v_call: TRBV5-4; clone_size: .; cdr3_aa: CASSLAGGETQYF; cdr3_nt: TGTGCCAGCAGCTTGGCTGGAGGGGAGACCCAGTACTTC
d_call: .; j_call: TRBJ1-1; v_call: TRBV10-2; clone_size: .; cdr3_aa: CASSEGEMNTEAFF; cdr3_nt: TGCGCCAGCAGTGAGGGGGAGATGAACACTGAAGCTTTCTTT
d_call: .; j_call: TRBJ2-3; v_call: TRBV2; clone_size: once; cdr3_aa: CASSGGAGRRETDTQYF; cdr3_nt: TGTGCCAGCAGCGGAGGGGCGGGTCGGAGGGAGACAGATACGCAGTATTTT
d_call: TRBD1; j_call: TRBJ1-6; v_call: TRBV19; clone_size: .; cdr3_aa: CASSIGPTGTIRSPLHF; cdr3_nt: TGTGCCAGTAGTATAGGGCCGACAGGGACGATTCGTTCACCCCTCCACTTT
d_call: TRBD1; j_call: TRBJ1-1; v_call: TRBV2; clone_size: .; cdr3_aa: CASSGLDRVENEAFF; cdr3_nt: TGTGCCAGCAGTGGGCTGGACAGGGTTGAGAATGAAGCTTTCTTT
d_call: .; j_call: TRBJ2-7; v_call: TRBV9; clone_size: .; cdr3_aa: CASSLSTGEQYF; cdr3_nt: TGTGCCAGCAGCCTATCAACGGGCGAGCAGTACTTC
d_call: TRBD1; j_call: TRBJ2-1; v_call: TRBV5-1; clone_size: .; cdr3_aa: CASSLWTGDNEQFF; cdr3_nt: TGCGCCAGCAGCTTATGGACAGGCGACAATGAGCAGTTCTTC
d_call: TRBD2; j_call: TRBJ2-1; v_call: TRBV9; clone_size: .; cdr3_aa: CASSVSGGTNNEQFF; cdr3_nt: TGTGCCAGCAGCGTCAGCGGGGGAACTAACAATGAGCAGTTCTTC
d_call: TRBD1; j_call: TRBJ1-5; v_call: TRBV19; clone_size: once; cdr3_aa: CASSLTGKQPQHF; cdr3_nt: TGTGCCAGTAGTCTGACAGGGAAACAGCCCCAGCATTTT
d_call: TRBD2; j_call: TRBJ2-3; v_call: TRBV5-5; clone_size: .; cdr3_aa: CASSLGLAGANTDTQYF; cdr3_nt: TGTGCCAGCAGCTTGGGACTAGCGGGGGCCAACACAGATACGCAGTATTTT
d_call: TRBD2; j_call: TRBJ2-7; v_call: TRBV29-1; clone_size: few; cdr3_aa: CSVDVGTRPWEQYF; cdr3_nt: TGCAGCGTTGATGTGGGGACTAGGCCGTGGGAGCAGTACTTC
d_call: .; j_call: TRBJ1-1; v_call: TRBV5-5; clone_size: .; cdr3_aa: CASSLERVNTEAFF; cdr3_nt: TGTGCCAGCAGCTTGGAGAGGGTCAACACTGAAGCTTTCTTT
d_call: .; j_call: TRBJ1-3; v_call: TRBV7-6; clone_size: .; cdr3_aa: CASSLERYSGNTIYF; cdr3_nt: TGTGCCAGCAGCTTAGAGAGGTACTCTGGAAACACCATATATTTT
d_call: TRBD1; j_call: TRBJ2-1; v_call: TRBV7-6; clone_size: .; cdr3_aa: CASSLATGAYNEQFF; cdr3_nt: TGTGCCAGCAGCTTAGCGACAGGGGCCTACAATGAGCAGTTCTTC
d_call: .; j_call: TRBJ1-5; v_call: TRBV7-2; clone_size: .; cdr3_aa: CASSRIPGNQPQHF; cdr3_nt: TGTGCCAGCAGCCGAATTCCAGGGAATCAGCCCCAGCATTTT
d_call: TRBD2; j_call: TRBJ2-5; v_call: TRBV9; clone_size: .; cdr3_aa: CASSVALFERDQYF; cdr3_nt: TGTGCCAGCAGCGTAGCCCTCTTTGAGCGGGACCAGTACTTC
d_call: TRBD1; j_call: TRBJ2-5; v_call: TRBV2; clone_size: .; cdr3_aa: CASSDRTGQETQYF; cdr3_nt: TGTGCCAGCAGTGACCGGACAGGTCAAGAGACCCAGTACTTC